This T cell receptor (beta chain) was found in a study of T-cell memory formation after mild COVID-19. Broader study findings: In pre-infection memory, a portion of responding clones appeared, which suggested that cross-reactive memory joined. Clones that contracted from day 15 to 85 had balanced CD4/CD8; later expanders were CD4+ biased. Researchers report contracting CD4+ clones mostly in CM and EM, with CD8+ clones in EMRA.

TCRdb reprocessed the 5' RACE reads via MiXCR and lists one record per CDR3 protein. The data hold about 100,000 distinct CDR3 sequences, with roughly 10% observed a single time. This clonotype was counted only a few times. Its matching antigen is unknown. Input material: PBMCs or a T cell subset sorted from them (not recorded which). This TCR derives from a man aged 18 to 30 who had mild COVID-19 (a few samples of this study predate the infection). Cell type and time point are not known.

CDR3 region: CASSYIFTTDTQYF. For the CDR3, the DNA is TGTGCCAGCAGCTACATTTTCACCACAGATACGCAGTATTTT. The V gene is TRBV7-2, the J gene TRBJ2-3; D is uncertain. This CDR3 is 14 amino acids long. The germline gives CDR1 SGHTA, CDR2 FQGNSA. Trimming shortened V by 4 bases and J by 2 bases, and 10 bases separated the two germline ends.